The next 27 T cell receptor beta chains were all read from a single sample in a study of blood T cell repertoires in COVID-19. Sequenced by immunoSEQ multiplex PCR; TCRdb stores in-frame clones only, minus some. This sample has roughly 240,000 clones; around nine tenths occur once, and the top ten carry around 1.5%. Material: peripheral blood. The receptors shown here come from a woman aged 60-75 years who had recovered from COVID-19.

The chain employs TRBV19 and TRBJ2-5; D is uncertain. V lost 7 bases, J lost 3 bases, and 12 bases lay in between. The CDR3 is 13 residues long. Germline V gene data show CDR1 as LNHDA and CDR2 as SQIVND (reference sequence). The CDR3 DNA follows: TGTGCCAGTACCCCTGCGGAGAAAGAGACCCAGTACTTC. As protein: CASTPAEKETQYF.

The chain recombines TRBV5-1 with TRBJ2-5; D remains ambiguous. CDR1 and CDR2 (germline): SGHRS, YFSETQ. The length of the CDR3 is 14 residues. V was pared by 2 bases and J by 0 bases, with 8 bases between. For the CDR3, the DNA is TGCGCCAGCAGCTTTCAGTCGTACCAAGAGACCCAGTACTTC. The encoded protein is CASSFQSYQETQYF.

This clone was observed a single time. CDR3: CASARGDSGNTIYF. The CDR3 coding sequence is TGTGCCAGCGCCAGGGGCGACTCTGGAAACACCATATATTTT. This chain connects TRBV28 to TRBJ1-3, with D tentatively TRBD1 (6 bases). Germline V gene sequence: CDR1 MDHEN, CDR2 SYDVKM. The CDR3 loop spans 14 amino acids. V was cut by 8 bases and J by 0 bases, with 11 bases left in between.

The rearrangement links TRBV19 to TRBJ1-2; TRBD1 is a possible D gene (5 bases). Germline V gene sequence: CDR1 LNHDA, CDR2 SQIVND (reference sequence). Trimming cost V 6 bases and J 2 bases, with 13 bases left between them. This CDR3 has 14 amino acids. The CDR3 DNA reads TGTGCCAGTAGAGAACAGGTGGCCAACTATGGCTACACCTTC. Translation: CASREQVANYGYTF.

The gene calls are TRBV15 and TRBJ2-7; 7 nucleotides match TRBD2. There are 15 residues in the CDR3. Germline V lookup: CDR1 LNHNV, CDR2 YYDKDF (reference sequence). Losses at the gene ends were 5 bases for V and 1 base for J; bases not matched to a gene: 8. CDR3 in amino acids: CATSPPGEGSYEQYF. The CDR3 bases are TGTGCCACCAGCCCCCCGGGGGAGGGATCCTACGAGCAGTACTTC.

The chain recombines TRBV7-3 with TRBJ2-7; 8 nucleotides align to TRBD1. Germline V gives CDR1 SGHTA, CDR2 FQGTGA. V was pared by 0 bases and J by 2 bases, with 3 bases of the junction left unmatched. The CDR3 length is 15 residues. Written as DNA, the CDR3 is TGTGCCAGCAGCTTAACGGGGACAGGTCCCTACGAGCAGTACTTC. Its translation: CASSLTGTGPYEQYF.

In DNA, the CDR3 is TGTGCCAGCAGTTTTAAGGTGTTCGGGGGACAGTCCTACGAGCAGTACTTC. It yields the protein CASSFKVFGGQSYEQYF. The chain combines TRBV28 with TRBJ2-7; D is possibly TRBD1 (7 bases). The ends were cut back, 3 bases at V and 1 base at J, with 19 bases in the middle. CDR3 length: 17 residues. Per germline, CDR1 MDHEN and CDR2 SYDVKM.

This chain links TRBV7-9 with TRBJ1-6; 8 bases line up with TRBD1. Per the germline V gene, CDR1 is SEHNR and CDR2 is FQNEAQ (reference sequence). Trimming at V came to 3 bases and at J to 4 bases, leaving 8 bases not matched to a gene. This CDR3 is 17 amino acids long. This CDR3 is CASSFSYRGIYNSPLHF. The CDR3 DNA sequence: TGTGCCAGCAGCTTCTCCTACAGGGGGATTTATAATTCACCCCTCCACTTT.

Worth noting for this clone: One end of the junction is discordant with germline, which a read error may explain. The chain recombines TRBV2 with TRBJ1-6; TRBD1 aligns across 9 bases. The CDR3 consists of 15 residues. Germline values: CDR1 SNHLY, CDR2 FYNNEI. CDR3 loop: CASGERTGVYSPLHF. In DNA, the CDR3 is TGTGCCAGCGGTGAAAGGACAGGGGTTTACTCACCCCTCCACTTT.

The chain carries TRBV19 and TRBJ2-2; tentative D call: TRBD1 (6 bases). V was trimmed by 4 bases and J by 3 bases, leaving 9 bases between them. The CDR3 covers 14 residues. The germline CDR1 and CDR2 sequences are LNHDA and SQIVND (reference sequence). The CDR3, as DNA: TGTGCCAGTAGTAGGACAGTATACACCGGGGAGCTGTTTTTT. This codes for CASSRTVYTGELFF.

CDR3 DNA sequence: TGTGCCAGCTCACCATCCAGCGGGGGCTTCTACGAGCAGTACTTC. This codes for CASSPSSGGFYEQYF. This rearrangement joins TRBV18 to TRBJ2-7; 8 bases match TRBD2. The V gene end was trimmed by 2 bases and the J gene end by 3 bases; junction bases not matched to a gene: 6. Looked up from germline, CDR1 is KGHSH and CDR2 is LQKENI. This CDR3 is 15 amino acids long. The full variable domain, its missing parts supplied by reference TRBV18 and TRBJ2-7, is NAGVMQNPRHLVRRRGQEARLRCSPMKGHSHVYWYRQLPEEGLKFMVYLQKENIIDESGMPKERFSAEFPKEGPSILRIQQVVRGDSAAYFCASSPSSGGFYEQYFGPGTRLTVT.

The chain couples TRBV2 to TRBJ2-4; no firm D call. CDR1 is SNHLY and CDR2 is FYNNEI in the germline V gene. Trimming cost V 7 bases and J 0 bases, with 10 bases left between them. This CDR3 has 14 amino acids. The DNA of the CDR3 is TGTGCCAGCAATGCGGTCCTAGCCAAAAACATTCAGTACTTC. Residues: CASNAVLAKNIQYF.

For the CDR3, the DNA is TGTGCCAGCAGAGTGGGGGGGGGCCGGGGGACCCAGTACTTC. Translation: CASRVGGGRGTQYF. V usage is TRBV6-5 and J usage is TRBJ2-5; perhaps TRBD2 as D (7 bases). V dropped 6 bases and J dropped 7 bases, with 18 bases sitting between them. Germline V CDR1 and CDR2: MNHEY, SVGAGI. This CDR3 has 14 residues.

The chain has TRBV5-1 and TRBJ1-1, with 7 bases matching TRBD1. The germline gives CDR1 SGHRS, CDR2 YFSETQ. The V segment lost 2 bases and the J segment 5 bases; nucleotides outside the gene matches: 6. This CDR3 contains 14 residues. Here the CDR3 DNA reads TGCGCCAGCAGCTTTACAGGGGAAAGTACTGAAGCTTTCTTT. It encodes CASSFTGESTEAFF. Full variable domain (missing parts from reference TRBV5-1 and TRBJ1-1): KAGVTQTPRYLIKTRGQQVTLSCSPISGHRSVSWYQQTPGQGLQFLFEYFSETQRNKGNFPGRFSGRQFSNSRSEMNVSTLELGDSALYLCASSFTGESTEAFFGQGTRLTVV.

The DNA for the CDR3 is TGCGCCAGCAGCCGAGGAGGGGGCGAGTTTGATTTCGGAGCTTTCTTT. Residues: CASSRGGGEFDFGAFF. The chain joins TRBV5-1 to TRBJ1-1, with 7 positions matching TRBD1. Germline trimming cut 4 bases from V and 10 bases from J; bases unmatched to any gene: 19. The length of the CDR3 is 16 residues. In germline, CDR1 is SGHRS, CDR2 YFSETQ.

J is TRBJ1-6 and V is TRBV16, with 11 bases matching TRBD1. V was clipped by 1 base and J by 13 bases; unmatched bases: 3. Looked up from germline, CDR1 is KGHSY and CDR2 is FQNENV. The length of the CDR3 is 14 residues. Written as DNA, the CDR3 is TGTGCCAGCAGCCAATTTCGGGACAGGGGGCCCCTCCACTTT. Translating it yields CASSQFRDRGPLHF. The full variable domain, with the rest looked up from reference TRBV16 and TRBJ1-6, is GEEVAQTPKHLVRGEGQKAKLYCAPIKGHSYVFWYQQVLKNEFKFLISFQNENVFDETGMPKERFSAKCLPNSPCSLEIQATKLEDSAVYFCASSQFRDRGPLHFGNGTRLTVT.

The V call is TRBV6-6, the J call TRBJ2-5; tentatively, D is TRBD1 (6 bases). The germline gives CDR1 MNHNY, CDR2 SVGAGI (reference sequence). The CDR3 covers 12 residues. With 6 bases removed from V and 5 bases from J, the gap between germline ends came to 10 bases. The CDR3 coding sequence is TGTGCCAGCAGAACAGGGAGTGAGACCCAGTACTTC. This encodes CASRTGSETQYF.

The chain uses TRBV27 and TRBJ2-2, with 8 bases lining up with TRBD2. The CDR3 runs to 17 residues. The germline V gene encodes CDR1 MNHEY and CDR2 SMNVEV (reference sequence). Trimming removed 3 bases from V and 0 bases from J; junction bases left unmatched: 6. The CDR3 is CASSFGGLAANTGELFF. For the CDR3, the DNA is TGTGCCAGCAGTTTCGGAGGACTAGCAGCGAACACCGGGGAGCTGTTTTTT.

The chain links TRBV19 to TRBJ1-2; TRBD1 agrees at 9 bases. The CDR3 length is 14 residues. V lost 6 bases to trimming and J lost 5 bases; unmatched junction nucleotides: 7. Germline V gene sequence: CDR1 LNHDA, CDR2 SQIVND (reference sequence). The CDR3 sequence: CASRPDRGWYGYTF. CDR3 nucleotides: TGTGCCAGTAGACCGGACAGGGGATGGTATGGCTACACCTTC.

The V gene is TRBV7-8, the J gene TRBJ2-5; D may be TRBD2 (6 bases). The CDR3 has 17 amino acids. Germline V lookup: CDR1 SGHVS, CDR2 FQNEAQ. The V end was cut by 6 bases, the J end by 4 bases, with 24 bases between. DNA for the CDR3: TGTGCCAGCAGGAAGGGGCGGGTTCCGGGGAGGTCAGAGACCCAGTACTTC. Its protein product is CASRKGRVPGRSETQYF.

V and J are TRBV7-3 and TRBJ2-4, with D perhaps TRBD1 (6 bases). The length of the CDR3 is 20 residues. The germline V gene has CDR1 SGHTA and CDR2 FQGTGA. Between the trimmed V and J ends, which lost 0 bases and 0 bases, there was a span of 21 bases. CDR3 DNA: TGTGCCAGCAGCTTAACAATAGACACAGGGACACCCTTAGCCAAAAACATTCAGTACTTC. Protein: CASSLTIDTGTPLAKNIQYF.

This clone showed up just once. V is TRBV19 and J is TRBJ1-1; 8 nucleotides agree with TRBD1. CDR1 LNHDA and CDR2 SQIVND come from the germline V gene (reference sequence). Trimming took 6 bases from V and 4 from J; bases not matched to a gene: 7. The CDR3 spans 14 residues. CDR3 in amino acids: CASRMTGEGTEAFF. CDR3 DNA sequence: TGTGCCAGTAGGATGACAGGGGAAGGCACTGAAGCTTTCTTT.

This clone has more than one count but fewer than ten. The gene calls are TRBV4-1 and TRBJ2-7; 8 nucleotides line up with TRBD2. V dropped 1 base and J dropped 0; count of bases not matched to a gene: 17. The CDR3 runs to 20 residues. The germline V gene has CDR1 MGHRA and CDR2 YSYEKL. Here the CDR3 DNA reads TGCGCCAGCAGCCAAGTTTTACCTTTTGGGGCGGGAGGCAGCTCCTACGAGCAGTACTTC. Amino acid sequence: CASSQVLPFGAGGSSYEQYF.

The gene calls are TRBV18 and TRBJ1-5, with D possibly matching TRBD1 (6 bases). Deletions cut 4 bases from V and 2 bases from J, with 12 bases between. CDR1 and CDR2 (germline): KGHSH, LQKENI. This CDR3 has 15 residues. The CDR3 nucleotides read TGTGCCAGCTCACAAGGGGGAGGGGGCAATCAGCCCCAGCATTTT. Amino acids: CASSQGGGGNQPQHF.

The gene calls are TRBV28 and TRBJ2-7; TRBD1 aligns across 7 bases. Germline CDR1 MDHEN, CDR2 SYDVKM. This CDR3 spans 14 amino acids. V trimming: 4 bases; J trimming: 2 bases; junction bases outside the gene matches: 5. This CDR3 is CASSSPGQTYEQYF. In DNA, the CDR3 is TGTGCCAGCAGTTCTCCGGGACAGACCTACGAGCAGTACTTC.

The rearrangement uses TRBV11-2 and TRBJ2-2; 8 bases are a match to TRBD2. The CDR3 has 16 amino acids. V was pared by 6 bases and J by 5 bases, with 11 bases of the junction left unmatched. Germline lookup yields CDR1 SGHAT and CDR2 FQNNGV. The CDR3 DNA reads TGTGCCAGCAGGACAGCGGCGGGGGGAGGAACCGGGGAGCTGTTTTTT. This sequence encodes CASRTAAGGGTGELFF.

Ten or more counts support this clone. This chain uses TRBV5-5 with TRBJ2-7; possibly TRBD1 for D (6 bases). V was trimmed by 0 bases and J by 9 bases, leaving 16 bases between them. The CDR3 loop spans 14 amino acids. Germline assignment: CDR1 SGHKS and CDR2 YYEKEE (reference sequence). For the CDR3, the DNA is TGTGCCAGCAGCTTGGGAAACAGGGAATATTGGCAGTACTTC. Protein sequence: CASSLGNREYWQYF.